This TCR beta chain originates from a study of PD-1 blockade in classical Hodgkin lymphoma. V was clipped by 5 bases and J by 7 bases, with 17 bases between them. The CDR3 totals 15 residues. Germline CDR1 reads SGHAT; CDR2 reads FQNNGV. Time point of the sample: cycle 4 day 1 (C4D1), after 5 to 7 weeks of nivolumab. Each patient relapsed following autologous stem cell transplantation, and prior brentuximab vedotin exposure differed. Using immunoSEQ multiplex PCR, the repertoire was profiled, and TCRdb retains in-frame clones only, with some absent. The data show some 48,000 clones, about 80% seen once.

This receptor was taken from a human donor with classical Hodgkin lymphoma. The J gene is TRBJ1-4, the V gene TRBV11-2, with D perhaps matching TRBD1 (6 bases). This sample comprised peripheral blood mononuclear cells (PBMCs), obtained before the fourth cycle of nivolumab. The CDR3, as DNA: TGTGCCAGCAGCCCCGAGGGACAATGGGGTGAAAAACTGTTTTTT. Amino acid sequence: CASSPEGQWGEKLFF.